This TCR beta chain was found in a study of shared clonotypes between healthy human individuals (dated by TCRdb to the early 2020s). Background for the entire study: A couple of women and a few men aged 18 to 49 years were included in the cohort. For each donor, CD4 naive and CD4 memory were each given three plates, CD8 naive was given two plates, and CD8 memory was given one plate. Leukapheresis yielded between about 0.85 and 9 billion PBMCs per donor. To estimate repertoire size and how much clonotypes are shared between individuals, the study performed deep sequencing of blood TCR repertoires from roughly five healthy adults. Libraries were prepared and TCR repertoires were sequenced by different laboratories using diverse techniques, in order to increase sequencing depth and limit assay-specific biases.

As for this clone: There is no known antigen for this receptor. It has no much larger one-base neighbor in the sample; base qualities were not kept.

V was cut back by 3 bases and J by 3 bases, leaving a gap of 8 bases between them. Per the germline V gene (reference sequence), MNHEY is the CDR1 and SMNVEV is the CDR2. The CDR3 numbers 13 residues from cysteine through phenylalanine. Only CDR3 DNA is held: 39 bases, read in frame from base 1. Overall results and qualifications from the work: Clonotypes shared by all four sorted-subset donors showed higher generation probabilities than non-shared clonotypes. Sampling was limited to blood, and TCR repertoires in tissue likely differ from TCR repertoires in blood. Rarefaction of sorted-subset datasets indicated incomplete sequencing despite the large sequencing depth. Because the study included a small number of donors, the genetic and exposure-history diversity represented was limited. Based on pairwise subsampling, the degree of clonotype sharing among donors was expected to be affected by sequencing depth. Sharing across several donors was observed for roughly 5.4% of naive CD4, around 3.5% of naive CD8, 2% to 2.5% of memory CD4, and around 0.42% of memory CD8 clonotypes. Naive subsets generally had larger estimated clonotype richness than memory subsets.

TCR CDR3 regions were amplified from genomic DNA by multiplex PCR using the deep immunoSEQ assay. Genomic DNA extracted from each cell subset was distributed evenly over all wells of several immunoSEQ 96-well plates, and each plate served as one replicate. For sorted subsets, roughly 0.2 ug genomic DNA, equal to tens of thousands of T cell genomes, was loaded into each replicate PCR. Purified libraries were quantified with a Qubit 3.0 fluorometer, sized on a Bioanalyzer 2100, and re-quantified with the KAPA Library Quantification kit. Every immunoSEQ 96-well plate was sequenced on a dedicated single-read 150-cycle Illumina NextSeq 550 flow cell. In the paper's pipeline: Because the immunoSEQ output held only junctional sequences and lacked quality scores, the filtering could not match the filtering applied to full-length reads. Sequences were annotated with PyIR, a Python wrapper for IgBLAST v1.9, and V/J genes and CDR3 were assigned using IMGT germline references. Reads with weak V/J assignments (E-value above 1e-6), missing CDR3, stop codons, out-of-frame junctions, or ambiguous translated residues were removed. V3J clonotypes were defined by identical inferred V gene, J gene, and CDR3 amino acid sequence. To compute the percentage overlap between repertoires, the number of shared unique clonotypes was divided by the size of the smaller repertoire. Repertoire richness was assessed with RTK rarefaction, the Chao1 estimator, and Recon v2.1 estimates of unobserved clonotypes. For all TCRbeta clonotypes obtained by the gDNA method from four donors, generation probabilities were computed with OLGA. As stored in TCRdb, this immuneACCESS dataset retains in-frame rearrangements with V and J assigned. A fraction of the clones does not appear; measured against another copy, unresolved V genes explain less than half of the discrepancy, and the remainder lacks a known reason. The V and J calls and the clone size are those of that table, but D and trimming were determined from the DNA. Across this sample there are 950,000 to 1,100,000 clones, with roughly 80% seen only once. The ten largest clonotypes hold 1.4% to 1.5% of the sample.

The donors were healthy, HIV-negative adults with no recently reported acute infections or vaccinations. Every donor was a Caucasian adult living in Nashville, Tennessee, USA. CD4+ T cells were enriched by magnetic negative selection, after which naive cells were positively selected on CD45RA and the negative fraction was taken as the memory subset. After blood collection by leukapheresis, PBMCs were isolated using Ficoll-Histopaque density gradient centrifugation and then cryopreserved in the vapor phase of liquid nitrogen. Analytical flow cytometry was used to check the purity and quantity of every magnetically sorted T cell population. Genomic DNA was isolated from every sorted fraction and measured by UV absorbance on a Nanodrop 2000c.

The V and J segments used are TRBV27 and TRBJ1-1; no confident D gene assignment can be made. Source material: memory CD4+ T cells sorted from blood. What the cell subset or site label conveys for this sample: CD45RA-negative fraction. The clonotype originates from a man between 18 and 35 years old in good health. The CDR3 corresponds to CASSLAPYTEAFF. Read as DNA, the sequence is TGTGCCAGCAGTTTGGCACCCTACACTGAAGCTTTCTTT.